This record covers a single T cell receptor beta chain. As yet, its antigen is unknown. The sample originates from a study of blood T cells in healthy people across ages. General study findings and limits: Unsorted PBMCs ruled out conclusive naive versus antigen-experienced comparison. It was the long-lived donors that had more naive CD4+ cells and higher diversity than aged donors.

Together with a sample-barcoded 5' primer, a J-beta primer mix was included in a second PCR lasting about 7 to 11 cycles. Through a template-switch adaptor with 12 random nucleotides, each cDNA molecule received a tag. Each CDR3 protein gets one entry after TCRdb re-called the 5' RACE reads with MiXCR. The sample carries approximately 1.5 million distinct CDR3 sequences, about 42% recorded once. The germline gives CDR1 SQVTM, CDR2 ANQGSEA. This CDR3 contains 13 residues. V was clipped by 7 bases and J by 4 bases; unmatched bases: 9. The chain combines TRBV29-1 with TRBJ1-2; the match to TRBD1 covers 7 bases. This TCR derives from a woman aged 18-30 years in good health. The specimen was blood. CDR3 nucleotides: TGCAGCGCCCTGACAGGGCCGGCCTATGGCTACACCTTC. It translates to CSALTGPAYGYTF.